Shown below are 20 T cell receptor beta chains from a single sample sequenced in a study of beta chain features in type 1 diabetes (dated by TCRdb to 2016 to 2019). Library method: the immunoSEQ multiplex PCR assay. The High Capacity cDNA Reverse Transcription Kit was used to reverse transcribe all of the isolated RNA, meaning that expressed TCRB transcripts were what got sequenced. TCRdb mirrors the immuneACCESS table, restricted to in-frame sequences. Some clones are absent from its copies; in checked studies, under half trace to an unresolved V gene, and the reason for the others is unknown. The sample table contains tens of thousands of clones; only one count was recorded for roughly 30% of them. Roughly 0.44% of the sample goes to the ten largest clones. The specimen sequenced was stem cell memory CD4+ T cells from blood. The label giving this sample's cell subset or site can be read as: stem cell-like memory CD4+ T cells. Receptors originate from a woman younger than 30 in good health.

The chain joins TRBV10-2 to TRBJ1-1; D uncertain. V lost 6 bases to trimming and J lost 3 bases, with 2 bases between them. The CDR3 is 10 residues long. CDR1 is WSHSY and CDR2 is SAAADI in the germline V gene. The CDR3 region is CASSDTEAFF. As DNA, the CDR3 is TGCGCCAGCAGCGACACTGAAGCTTTCTTT.

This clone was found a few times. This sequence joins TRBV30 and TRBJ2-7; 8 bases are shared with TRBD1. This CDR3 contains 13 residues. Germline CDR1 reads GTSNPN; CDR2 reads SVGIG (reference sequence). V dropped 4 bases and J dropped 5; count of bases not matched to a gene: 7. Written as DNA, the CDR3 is TGTGCCTGGAATCTCGACAGGGGCAACGAGCAGTACTTC. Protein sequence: CAWNLDRGNEQYF.

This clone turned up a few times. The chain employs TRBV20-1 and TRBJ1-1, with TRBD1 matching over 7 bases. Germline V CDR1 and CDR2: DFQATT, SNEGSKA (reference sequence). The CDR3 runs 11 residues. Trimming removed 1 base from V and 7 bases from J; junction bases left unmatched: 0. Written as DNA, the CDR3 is TGCAGTGCTAGAGGGACAGGTGAAGCTTTCTTT. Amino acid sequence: CSARGTGEAFF.

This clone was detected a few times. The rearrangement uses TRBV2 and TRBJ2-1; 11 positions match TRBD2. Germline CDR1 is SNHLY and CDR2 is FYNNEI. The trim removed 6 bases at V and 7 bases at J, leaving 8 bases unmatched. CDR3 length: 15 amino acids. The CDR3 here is CASSVSGGAGNEQFF. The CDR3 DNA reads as TGTGCCAGCAGCGTTAGCGGGGGGGCCGGGAATGAGCAGTTCTTC.

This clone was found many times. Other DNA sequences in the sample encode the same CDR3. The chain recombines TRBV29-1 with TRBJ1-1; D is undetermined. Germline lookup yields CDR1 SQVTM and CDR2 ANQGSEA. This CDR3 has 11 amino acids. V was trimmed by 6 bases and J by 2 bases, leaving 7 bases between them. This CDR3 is CSVQVNTEAFF. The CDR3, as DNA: TGCAGCGTCCAGGTCAACACTGAAGCTTTCTTT.

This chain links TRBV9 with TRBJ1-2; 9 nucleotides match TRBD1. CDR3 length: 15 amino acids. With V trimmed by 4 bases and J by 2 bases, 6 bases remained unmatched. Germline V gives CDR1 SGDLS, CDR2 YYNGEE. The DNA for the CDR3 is TGTGCCAGCAGCAAACGAGGACAGGGGAACTATGGCTACACCTTC. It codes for CASSKRGQGNYGYTF.

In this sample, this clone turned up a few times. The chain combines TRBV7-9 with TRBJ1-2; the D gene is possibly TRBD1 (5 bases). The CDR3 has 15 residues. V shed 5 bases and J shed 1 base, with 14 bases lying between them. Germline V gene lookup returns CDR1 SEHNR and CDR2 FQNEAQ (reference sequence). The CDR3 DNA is TGTGCCAGCAGCAGCGGGACGGTGAATAACTATGGCTACACCTTC. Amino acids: CASSSGTVNNYGYTF.

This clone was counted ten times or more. The CDR3 sequence: CASSRGQQETQYF. The DNA for the CDR3 is TGTGCCAGCAGCCGGGGACAGCAAGAGACCCAGTACTTC. The rearrangement joins TRBV7-2 to TRBJ2-5; TRBD1 aligns across 7 bases. Looked up from germline, CDR1 is SGHTA and CDR2 is FQGNSA. The length of the CDR3 is 13 residues. V shed 5 bases, J shed 2 bases, and the junction held 2 bases outside the gene matches.

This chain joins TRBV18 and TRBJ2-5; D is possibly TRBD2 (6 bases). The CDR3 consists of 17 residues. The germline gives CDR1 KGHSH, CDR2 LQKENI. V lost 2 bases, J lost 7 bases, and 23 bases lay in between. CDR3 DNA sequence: TGTGCCAGCTCACCAAGTGGGCAGGGAGGAAGGGCTGCGACCCAGTACTTC. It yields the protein CASSPSGQGGRAATQYF.

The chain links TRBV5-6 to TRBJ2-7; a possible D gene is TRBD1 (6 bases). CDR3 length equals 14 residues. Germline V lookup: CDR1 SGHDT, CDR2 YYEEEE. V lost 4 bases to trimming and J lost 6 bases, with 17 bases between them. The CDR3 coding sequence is TGTGCCAGCAGCCCCGGACAGTTAAACGGCGAGCAGTACTTC. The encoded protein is CASSPGQLNGEQYF.

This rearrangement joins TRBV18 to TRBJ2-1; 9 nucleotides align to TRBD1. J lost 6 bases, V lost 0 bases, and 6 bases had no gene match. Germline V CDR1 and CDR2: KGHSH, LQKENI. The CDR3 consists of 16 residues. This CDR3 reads CASSPPNRGRLNEQFF. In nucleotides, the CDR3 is TGTGCCAGCTCACCACCGAACAGGGGGCGCCTCAATGAGCAGTTCTTC.

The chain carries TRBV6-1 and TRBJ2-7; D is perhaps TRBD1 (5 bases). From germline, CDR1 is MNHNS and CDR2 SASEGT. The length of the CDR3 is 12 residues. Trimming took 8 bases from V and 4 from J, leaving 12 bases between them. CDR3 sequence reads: CASLAGWYEQYF. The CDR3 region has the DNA TGTGCCAGCTTGGCAGGGTGGTACGAGCAGTACTTC.

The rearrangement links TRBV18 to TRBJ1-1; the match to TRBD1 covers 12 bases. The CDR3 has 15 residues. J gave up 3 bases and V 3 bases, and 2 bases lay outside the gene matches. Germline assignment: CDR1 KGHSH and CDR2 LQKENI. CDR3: CASSPGQGAYTEAFF. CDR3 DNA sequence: TGTGCCAGCTCACCGGGACAGGGGGCCTACACTGAAGCTTTCTTT.

CDR3 nucleotide sequence: TGTGCCAGCAGCTTTAGTCGTTACACTGAAGCTTTCTTT. Its translation: CASSFSRYTEAFF. The V and J genes are TRBV7-2 and TRBJ1-1; no firm D call. This CDR3 region has 13 residues. Germline assignment: CDR1 SGHTA and CDR2 FQGNSA. Trimming removed 3 bases from V and 3 bases from J, with 8 bases in between.

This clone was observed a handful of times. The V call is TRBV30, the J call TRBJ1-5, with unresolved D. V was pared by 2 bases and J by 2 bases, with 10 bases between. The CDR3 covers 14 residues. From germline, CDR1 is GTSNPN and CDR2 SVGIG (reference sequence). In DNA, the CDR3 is TGTGCCTGGAGTAACGGGGTTGGCAATCAGCCCCAGCATTTT. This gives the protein CAWSNGVGNQPQHF.

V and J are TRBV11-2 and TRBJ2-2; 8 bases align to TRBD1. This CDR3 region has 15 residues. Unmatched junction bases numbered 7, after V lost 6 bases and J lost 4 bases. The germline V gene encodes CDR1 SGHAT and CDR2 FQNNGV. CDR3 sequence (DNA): TGTGCCAGCAGGCTGACAGGGGATTTCACCGGGGAGCTGTTTTTT. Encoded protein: CASRLTGDFTGELFF.

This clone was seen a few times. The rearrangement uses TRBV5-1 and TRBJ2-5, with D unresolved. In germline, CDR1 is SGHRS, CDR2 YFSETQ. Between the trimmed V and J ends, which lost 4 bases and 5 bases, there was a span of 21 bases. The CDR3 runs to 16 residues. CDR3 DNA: TGCGCCAGCAGCCCCTCCCCCTCGACTGGTACGGAGACCCAGTACTTC. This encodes CASSPSPSTGTETQYF. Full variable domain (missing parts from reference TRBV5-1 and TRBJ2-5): KAGVTQTPRYLIKTRGQQVTLSCSPISGHRSVSWYQQTPGQGLQFLFEYFSETQRNKGNFPGRFSGRQFSNSRSEMNVSTLELGDSALYLCASSPSPSTGTETQYFGPGTRLLVL.

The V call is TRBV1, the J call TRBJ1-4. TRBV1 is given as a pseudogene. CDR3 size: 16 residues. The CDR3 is CTSSQDLGGASEKLFF. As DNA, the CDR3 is TGCACCAGCAGCCAAGATTTAGGCGGGGCGTCTGAAAAACTGTTTTTT.

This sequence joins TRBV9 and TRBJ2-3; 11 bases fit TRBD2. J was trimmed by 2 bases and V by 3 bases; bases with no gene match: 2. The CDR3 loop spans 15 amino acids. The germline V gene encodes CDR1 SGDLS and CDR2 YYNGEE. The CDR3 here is CASSATSGTTDTQYF. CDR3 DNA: TGTGCCAGCAGCGCGACTAGCGGGACCACAGATACGCAGTATTTT.

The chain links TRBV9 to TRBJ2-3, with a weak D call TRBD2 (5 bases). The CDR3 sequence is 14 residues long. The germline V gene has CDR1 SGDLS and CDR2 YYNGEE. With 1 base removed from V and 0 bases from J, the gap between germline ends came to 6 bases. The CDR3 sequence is CASSVRGSTDTQYF. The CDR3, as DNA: TGTGCCAGCAGCGTAAGAGGGAGCACAGATACGCAGTATTTT.